Listed here is a single TCR beta chain. TCRdb's table, derived via immunoSEQ multiplex PCR, lists solely in-frame clones and lacks some. This table holds about 100,000 clones, approximately 69% found once. The data stem from a study of blood T cell repertoires in COVID-19. V lost 7 bases, J lost 7 bases, and 13 bases lay in between. The germline gives CDR1 KGHDR, CDR2 SFDVKD. This CDR3 is built from 13 residues. The clonotype was recovered from a man at least 80 years old with acute or convalescent COVID-19. The chain uses TRBV24-1 and TRBJ1-5, with a weak D call TRBD1 (5 bases). Sequencing used peripheral blood. The CDR3 loop is CATRGGVGQPQHF. CDR3 in DNA: TGTGCCACCAGGGGGGGAGTAGGGCAGCCCCAGCATTTT.